Below, 32 T cell receptor beta chains from the same sample are listed, as sequenced in a study of T cells in women clearing cervical HPV infection. Clones were sequenced by immunoSEQ multiplex PCR, and TCRdb holds only the in-frame ones, with some missing. Its listing shows roughly 35,000 clones. Sequencing input: blood buffy coat. Every receptor here comes from a woman between 18 and 70 years old with a cervical HPV16 infection that either progressed to CIN3+ or cleared (not recorded which).

A remark on this clone: The CDR3 end lies 3 residues beyond the end of the read and is filled in from the germline J gene. The rearrangement joins TRBV13 to TRBJ1-6; perhaps TRBD1 as D (6 bases). The CDR3 runs to 16 residues. Trimming cost V 0 bases and J 7 bases, with 13 bases left between them. CDR1 PRHDT and CDR2 FYEKMQ come from the germline V gene (reference sequence). The CDR3 region is CASSLGAGVPNSPLHF. CDR3 bases read: TGTGCCAGCAGCTTAGGGGCAGGGGTGCCCAATTCACCC.

Worth noting for this clone: The CDR3 goes on 3 residues after the read ends, and that part is filled in from the germline J gene. The chain is built from TRBV6-1 and TRBJ2-3, with D maybe TRBD2 (6 bases). V lost 2 bases, J lost 2 bases, and 11 bases lay in between. CDR3 length: 15 amino acids. Per the germline V gene, CDR1 is MNHNS and CDR2 is SASEGT. The covered CDR3 bases are TGTGCCAGCAGTGAAAGGTGGGGACTCACAGATACG. This codes for CASSERWGLTDT. The whole CDR3 is CASSERWGLTDTQYF.

For this clone: The CDR3 end lies 3 residues beyond the end of the read and is filled in from the germline J gene. The chain has TRBV28 and TRBJ1-2, with a weak D call TRBD1 (6 bases). CDR1 and CDR2 from the germline V gene are MDHEN and SYDVKM. Trimming shortened V by 3 bases and J by 7 bases, and 12 bases separated the two germline ends. CDR3 length: 13 residues. The part of the CDR3 DNA that was read is TGTGCCAGCAGTTTGATCCAAGGGGGTGGC. It specifies CASSLIQGGG. The whole CDR3 is CASSLIQGGGYTF.

On this clone: The observed sequence ends 3 residues before the CDR3 terminus, with the missing tail filled in from the germline J gene. The chain employs TRBV7-2 and TRBJ2-3; D not resolved. This CDR3 comprises 12 residues. Germline V gene sequence: CDR1 SGHTA, CDR2 FQGNSA. V was pared by 3 bases and J by 8 bases, with 9 bases between. The CDR3 sequence is CASSLGLSTQYF. CDR3 bases read: TGTGCCAGCAGCTTGGGCTTGAGTACG. Filled out from reference TRBV7-2 and TRBJ2-3, the complete variable domain reads GAGVSQSPSNKVTEKGKDVELRCDPISGHTALYWYRQSLGQGLEFLIYFQGNSAPDKSGLPSDRFSAERTGGSVSTLTIQRTQQEDSAVYLCASSLGLSTQYFGPGTRLTVL.

Comments on this clone: The DNA ends 3 residues before the CDR3 does, and the rest of the CDR3 is filled in from the germline J gene. The chain links TRBV11-2 to TRBJ1-2; 9 bases map to TRBD1. The CDR3 runs 14 residues. Per the germline V gene, CDR1 is SGHAT and CDR2 is FQNNGV. The CDR3 here is CASSLYGQGNGYTF. Incomplete CDR3 DNA: TGTGCCAGCAGCTTATACGGACAGGGGAACGGC.

About this clone: The observed sequence ends 3 residues before the CDR3 terminus, with the missing tail filled in from the germline J gene. This chain joins TRBV18 and TRBJ1-2; D gene unclear. CDR1 and CDR2 from the germline V gene are KGHSH and LQKENI. The CDR3 consists of 17 residues. Partial CDR3 DNA: TGTGCCAGCTCACCACGACTACCGGGAGGCCTCGCAGATACC. It is translated as CASSPRLPGGLADT. The entire CDR3 protein reads CASSPRLPGGLADTYTF.

Of note for this clone: The read halts 3 residues ahead of the CDR3 end, with the missing end drawn from the germline J gene. The chain uses TRBV19 and TRBJ2-3; 10 bases map to TRBD1. The CDR3 covers 16 residues. Germline V lookup: CDR1 LNHDA, CDR2 SQIVND (reference sequence). V was clipped by 6 bases and J by 1 base; unmatched bases: 7. The CDR3 protein is CASSGDRGYRTDTQYF. CDR3 bases read: TGTGCCAGTAGCGGGGACAGGGGTTATCGCACAGATACG.

Regarding this clone: Read sequence stops 3 residues before the CDR3 end, and the germline J gene provides the missing end. The chain recombines TRBV7-9 with TRBJ1-1; D may be TRBD1 (5 bases). The CDR3 totals 15 residues. Looked up from germline, CDR1 is SEHNR and CDR2 is FQNEAQ (reference sequence). The sequenced CDR3 bases are TGTGCCAGCAGCTTAGCGTCGCAGGGTGGAGAAAAA. It translates to CASSLASQGGEK. The complete CDR3 sequence is CASSLASQGGEKAFF.

On this clone: The read ends 3 residues shy of where the CDR3 ends; the end is completed using the germline J gene. The rearrangement joins TRBV18 to TRBJ1-1, with 10 bases lining up with TRBD1. The length of the CDR3 is 16 residues. Trimming cost V 2 bases and J 0 bases; bases outside gene matches: 3. Germline CDR1 and CDR2: KGHSH and LQKENI. CDR3 amino acids: CASSPGTGALNTEAFF. The covered CDR3 bases are TGTGCCAGCTCACCAGGGACAGGGGCGTTGAACACTGAA.

With regard to this clone: The DNA ends 3 residues before the CDR3 does, and the rest of the CDR3 is filled in from the germline J gene. The V call is TRBV16, the J call TRBJ1-6; weak D call: TRBD1 (6 bases). Germline V gene data show CDR1 as KGHSY and CDR2 as FQNENV. Trimming shortened V by 3 bases and J by 8 bases, and 17 bases separated the two germline ends. CDR3 length: 16 residues. The CDR3 sequence is CASSHRMEGGDSPLHF. The CDR3 bases that were read are TGTGCCAGCAGCCACCGGATGGAAGGGGGGGATTCACCC.

Notes on this clone: The CDR3 goes on 3 residues after the read ends, and that part is filled in from the germline J gene. The chain joins TRBV20-1 to TRBJ2-5, with 10 bases lining up with TRBD1. This CDR3 comprises 15 residues. Germline values: CDR1 DFQATT, CDR2 SNEGSKA (reference sequence). Unmatched junction bases numbered 12, after V lost 6 bases and J lost 5 bases. The CDR3 DNA, read in part, is TGCAGTGCCTTTTATCCGACAGGGGGCGAGGAGACC. Its translation: CSAFYPTGGEET. The full CDR3 reads CSAFYPTGGEETQYF.

Notes on this clone: The read ends 3 residues before the CDR3 terminus; that terminus is restored from the germline J gene. The J gene is TRBJ2-1, the V gene TRBV28; D possibly corresponds to TRBD2 (6 bases). The germline V gene encodes CDR1 MDHEN and CDR2 SYDVKM. The V end lost 5 bases, the J end lost 1 base, and 15 bases lay between the germline ends. This CDR3 has 16 residues. The CDR3 DNA, read in part, is TGTGCCAGCAGTGATCCGGGACTGGTTTCCTACAATGAG. Its protein product is CASSDPGLVSYNE. The complete CDR3 reads CASSDPGLVSYNEQFF.

Details on this clone: Sequencing ends 3 residues short of the CDR3 end; the germline J gene provides the rest. The chain combines TRBV6-2 or TRBV6-3 with TRBJ1-6, with D hard to call. The V and J ends lost 10 bases and 5 bases respectively, with 12 bases between them. Germline lookup yields CDR1 MNHEY and CDR2 SVGEGT. This CDR3 spans 13 amino acids. The CDR3 here is CATTAADNSPLHF. The sequenced part of the CDR3 DNA is TGTGCCACCACCGCCGCGGATAATTCACCC.

Concerning this clone itself: The read gets to within 3 residues of the CDR3 end, and the germline J gene fills in the rest. The chain combines TRBV20-1 with TRBJ2-5, with TRBD2 as a possible D gene (6 bases). CDR1 and CDR2 (germline): DFQATT, SNEGSKA (reference sequence). V dropped 6 bases and J dropped 3 bases, with 14 bases sitting between them. The CDR3 covers 13 residues. CDR3 DNA (partial): TGCAGTGCCAGGCGGGACTTTGAAGAGACC. Its protein is CSARRDFEET. The full-length CDR3 reads as CSARRDFEETQYF.

Comment on this clone: The CDR3 goes on 3 residues after the read ends, and that part is filled in from the germline J gene. The chain couples TRBV12-5 to TRBJ2-7; TRBD2 is a possible D gene (7 bases). The CDR3 consists of 16 residues. Between the trimmed V and J ends, which lost 0 bases and 3 bases, there was a span of 15 bases. Germline V gene sequence: CDR1 LGHNT, CDR2 FRNRAP. Incomplete CDR3 DNA: TGTGCTAGTGGTTTGGTACTCGGGGGGCAGGGCTACGAG. The encoded protein is CASGLVLGGQGYE. The entire CDR3 protein reads CASGLVLGGQGYEQYF.

A word on this clone: The read terminates 3 residues before the CDR3 end, so the remaining end is supplied by the germline J gene. The V gene is TRBV7-9, the J gene TRBJ1-2, with D perhaps matching TRBD1 (5 bases). Per germline, CDR1 SEHNR and CDR2 FQNEAQ (reference sequence). V was pared by 4 bases and J by 4 bases, with 16 bases between. The CDR3 contains 15 residues. The CDR3 bases that were read are TGTGCCAGCAGCTCGCCGGGACTGGACACCTATGGC. Amino acid sequence: CASSSPGLDTYG. The full CDR3 protein is CASSSPGLDTYGYTF.

Comments on this clone: The read gets to within 3 residues of the CDR3 end, and the germline J gene fills in the rest. The chain couples TRBV20-1 to TRBJ2-3, with D possibly matching TRBD2 (6 bases). The V and J ends lost 6 bases and 6 bases respectively, with 19 bases between them. CDR1 and CDR2 (germline): DFQATT, SNEGSKA (reference sequence). The CDR3 runs to 14 residues. CDR3 sequence reads: CSARPGLYWDTQYF. The CDR3 bases that were read are TGCAGTGCCCGACCGGGACTTTATTGGGATACG.

On this clone itself: The CDR3 is cut off 3 residues early in the read; its end comes from the germline J gene. The chain recombines TRBV25-1 with TRBJ2-5, with 7 bases lining up with TRBD2. Trimming cost V 1 base and J 4 bases; bases outside gene matches: 3. Germline lookup yields CDR1 MGHDK and CDR2 SYGVNS. The CDR3 totals 14 residues. The CDR3 protein is CASSESGGRETQYF. The CDR3 DNA, read in part, is TGTGCCAGCAGTGAATCGGGGGGACGAGAGACC.

As concerns this clone: The read comes to an end 3 residues before the CDR3 does, leaving the germline J gene to fill in the end. This rearrangement joins TRBV6-2 or TRBV6-3 to TRBJ2-1; 11 bases map to TRBD2. Germline CDR1 is MNHEY and CDR2 is SVGEGT. This CDR3 region has 17 residues. Unmatched junction bases numbered 14, after V lost 5 bases and J lost 8 bases. The covered CDR3 bases are TGTGCCAGCAGTCCTCTCTGGGAGCTAGCGGGGGGCGATGAG. This gives the protein CASSPLWELAGGDE. The full CDR3 reads CASSPLWELAGGDEQFF.

Regarding this clone: The CDR3 end lies 3 residues beyond the end of the read and is filled in from the germline J gene. V gene TRBV7-3 combines with J gene TRBJ2-2; TRBD2 matches at 8 bases. There are 16 residues in the CDR3. Trimming took 4 bases from V and 0 from J; bases not matched to a gene: 4. Germline V gives CDR1 SGHTA, CDR2 FQGTGA. The CDR3 reads CASSSSGGPNTGELFF. The DNA read from the CDR3 is TGTGCCAGCAGCTCGAGCGGGGGACCGAACACCGGGGAG.

On this clone itself: The read falls 3 residues short of the CDR3 end, and the missing part is taken from the germline J gene. The chain joins TRBV19 to TRBJ2-3; TRBD2 agrees at 8 bases. The CDR3 covers 16 residues. Germline CDR1 is LNHDA and CDR2 is SQIVND (reference sequence). With V trimmed by 5 bases and J by 6 bases, 13 bases remained unmatched. CDR3 amino acids: CASSPRGGLAIDTQYF. The CDR3 DNA, read in part, is TGTGCCAGTAGTCCCAGGGGAGGACTAGCCATTGATACG.

Details on this clone: The CDR3 extends 3 residues past the end of the read, so its final part is completed from the germline J gene. The chain joins TRBV29-1 to TRBJ1-1, with 7 positions matching TRBD1. This CDR3 has 12 amino acids. Germline V lookup: CDR1 SQVTM, CDR2 ANQGSEA. The V and J ends lost 4 bases and 2 bases, in that order; junction bases with no gene match: 1. CDR3 amino acids: CSVGQGNTEAFF. The sequenced part of the CDR3 DNA is TGCAGCGTTGGACAGGGTAACACTGAA.

Note on this clone: With the read ending 3 residues before the CDR3 end, the germline J gene is used to fill in that end. This sequence joins TRBV2 and TRBJ1-3; TRBD1 might be the D (6 bases). Germline-derived CDR1 and CDR2 are SNHLY and FYNNEI. There are 15 residues in the CDR3. Trimming removed 7 bases at V and 3 bases at J, with 16 bases between. The CDR3 reads CASTENTGFGNTIYF. The sequenced CDR3 bases are TGTGCCAGCACCGAAAATACAGGGTTTGGAAACACC.

Concerning this clone itself: Sequencing ends 3 residues short of the CDR3 end; the germline J gene provides the rest. The chain recombines TRBV18 with TRBJ2-4, with D possibly being TRBD1 (6 bases). From germline, CDR1 is KGHSH and CDR2 LQKENI. CDR3 length: 15 amino acids. Partial CDR3 DNA: TGTGCCAGCTCAACACAACAGGGTCCGGGGAGTGGT. This translates into CASSTQQGPGSG. The whole CDR3 protein is CASSTQQGPGSGQYF.

Comment on this clone: The read ends 3 residues early relative to the CDR3; the germline J gene fills the gap. The chain employs TRBV19 and TRBJ2-3; 9 bases agree with TRBD1. The germline CDR1 and CDR2 sequences are LNHDA and SQIVND (reference sequence). There are 17 residues in the CDR3. Partial CDR3 DNA: TGTGCCAGTAATCTCCACGGGACAGGGCATCGGAATCAGCCG. Amino acid sequence: CASNLHGTGHRNQP. The complete CDR3 sequence is CASNLHGTGHRNQPQYF.

About this clone: The CDR3 is cut off 3 residues early in the read; its end comes from the germline J gene. The rearrangement links TRBV20-1 to TRBJ2-3; TRBD1 matches at 10 bases. This CDR3 region has 14 residues. The germline CDR1 and CDR2 sequences are DFQATT and SNEGSKA (reference sequence). This chain's CDR3 is CSARGQGAGQPQYF. The sequenced CDR3 bases are TGCAGTGCTAGAGGACAGGGGGCAGGGCAGCCG.

Worth noting for this clone: Read coverage stops 3 residues before the CDR3 terminus; the germline J gene supplies the remainder. This chain joins TRBV2 and TRBJ2-3, with D perhaps TRBD2 (5 bases). The CDR3 has 16 amino acids. Germline CDR1 SNHLY, CDR2 FYNNEI. The chain's CDR3 is CASSELGRASNQPQYF. The CDR3 DNA, read in part, is TGTGCCAGCAGTGAGTTGGGTAGGGCTAGCAATCAGCCG.

Comment on this clone: The read terminates 3 residues before the CDR3 end, so the remaining end is supplied by the germline J gene. V is TRBV6-1 and J is TRBJ2-7; 8 bases are a match to TRBD2. V dropped 1 base and J dropped 5; count of bases not matched to a gene: 10. Looked up from germline, CDR1 is MNHNS and CDR2 is SASEGT. This CDR3 has 16 amino acids. CDR3 bases read: TGTGCCAGCAGTGAAGGGCCGGGGGGGGGAGGCAACGAG. This codes for CASSEGPGGGGNE. The whole CDR3 protein is CASSEGPGGGGNEQYF.

Details on this clone: The CDR3 end is not reached by the read, which stops 3 residues before it; the germline J gene fills it in. This chain joins TRBV11-2 and TRBJ2-2; TRBD1 matches at 8 bases. Germline trimming cut 3 bases from V and 4 bases from J; bases unmatched to any gene: 4. Germline loops: CDR1 SGHAT, CDR2 FQNNGV. CDR3 size: 15 residues. The CDR3 sequence: CASSLTTGVTGELFF. The sequenced CDR3 bases are TGTGCCAGCAGCTTGACGACAGGGGTCACCGGGGAG.

On this clone: The read falls 3 residues short of the CDR3 end, and the missing part is taken from the germline J gene. The rearrangement uses TRBV19 and TRBJ1-3; D remains unclear. Germline values: CDR1 LNHDA, CDR2 SQIVND (reference sequence). There are 14 residues in the CDR3. V lost 3 bases, J lost 2 bases, and 8 bases lay in between. The DNA read from the CDR3 is TGTGCCAGTAGTATCGCGTATACTGGAAACACC. Protein: CASSIAYTGNT. The whole CDR3 sequence reads CASSIAYTGNTIYF. Based on the CDR3 plus reference TRBV19 and TRBJ1-3, the full variable domain is DGGITQSPKYLFRKEGQNVTLSCEQNLNHDAMYWYRQDPGQGLRLIYYSQIVNDFQKGDIAEGYSVSREKKESFPLTVTSAQKNPTAFYLCASSIAYTGNTIYFGEGSWLTVV.

On this clone itself: The read finishes 3 residues shy of the CDR3 end, and the germline J gene is used to complete it. The chain employs TRBV7-8 and TRBJ1-6; D ambiguous. V was cut by 8 bases and J by 10 bases, with 18 bases left in between. Germline V gene sequence: CDR1 SGHVS, CDR2 FQNEAQ. The CDR3 loop spans 14 amino acids. CDR3 sequence: CASSSTKAGSPLHF. Incomplete CDR3 DNA: TGTGCCAGCTCATCTACCAAGGCGGGCTCACCC.

For this clone: The CDR3 extends 3 residues past the end of the read, so its final part is completed from the germline J gene. J is TRBJ2-3 and V is TRBV5-1; 7 nucleotides agree with TRBD1. J was trimmed by 0 bases and V by 4 bases; bases with no gene match: 8. Germline loops: CDR1 SGHRS, CDR2 YFSETQ. The CDR3 length is 16 residues. CDR3 DNA (partial): TGCGCCAGCAGCACAACAGGGGACCAAAGCACAGATACG. This encodes CASSTTGDQSTDT. The whole CDR3 sequence is CASSTTGDQSTDTQYF.